This T cell receptor beta chain derives from a study of cytomegalovirus exposure and HLA in healthy donors. General study points: Rarity characterized most TCR sequences, yet some public TCRs appeared in many donors. The study designated roughly 160 TCR beta chains cytomegalovirus-associated. As confirmed in vitro, three CMV-associated chains were specific for CMV antigens.

Remarks on this clone: The antigen is unknown.

Some clones are missing from TCRdb's copy, which holds only in-frame ones; the method was immunoSEQ multiplex PCR. The sample contains about 98,000 clones, roughly 87% of which appear only once. The approximately 130-subject validation cohort, separate from the roughly 700-subject first cohort, included the donors. The sequence was collected from a young man in good health and CMV-seropositive. The sequencing sample was made of PBMCs.

CDR3 bases: TGTGCCAGCAGTTTCGGAGCGGCTCCGAACACTGAAGCTTTCTTT. Translation: CASSFGAAPNTEAFF. The chain recombines TRBV27 with TRBJ1-1; D is uncertain. The CDR3 extends over 15 amino acids. V lost 3 bases and J lost 1, with 12 bases in between. Germline CDR1 and CDR2: MNHEY and SMNVEV (reference sequence).